These T cell receptor beta chains were read from a single sample in a study of patients and donors after allogeneic stem cell transplantation. TCRdb ran MiXCR on the RT-PCR reads and lists one entry per CDR3 protein. Among 150,000 to 200,000 distinct CDR3 sequences listed, about 30% were seen once. The sample comprised blood, either unsorted or a sorted T cell fraction (not recorded which). The receptors shown here come from a human donor who was either an allogeneic HSCT recipient or a stem cell or donor lymphocyte infusion donor (not recorded which). It is not recorded whose cells these are; they may come from a transplant donor. Each CDR3 is given with its conserved first and last residue. D genes are given only for firm matches. Only some rows state a clone size, as once, few, many or a class for expanded clones.

few	.	TRBJ2-5	TRBV5-1	CASSLDGSFKTQYF	TGCGCCAGCAGCCTTGACGGGAGTTTTAAGACCCAGTACTTC
.	TRBD1	TRBJ1-1	TRBV28	CASSTGGWDTEAFF	TGTGCCAGCAGCACAGGGGGCTGGGACACTGAAGCTTTCTTT
few	.	TRBJ1-3	TRBV20-1	CSCRQENGNTIYF	TGCAGTTGCCGGCAGGAGAATGGAAACACCATATATTTT
.	TRBD1	TRBJ1-2	TRBV3-1	CASSQDRQGYGYTF	TGTGCCAGCAGCCAAGACAGACAGGGCTATGGCTACACCTTC
.	.	TRBJ2-5	TRBV6-2/TRBV6-3	CASRDAQTGQYF	TGTGCCAGCAGAGACGCTCAAACCGGCCAGTACTTC
few	.	TRBJ2-5	TRBV5-1	CASTPPSLGETQYF	TGCGCCAGCACCCCACCTTCCCTTGGGGAGACCCAGTACTTC
few	TRBD1	TRBJ1-1	TRBV29-1	CSVEPTGPLNTEAFF	TGCAGCGTTGAACCGACAGGGCCCTTGAACACTGAAGCTTTCTTT
.	.	TRBJ1-1	TRBV18	CASSPRSLDGGTEAFF	TGTGCCAGCTCACCACGATCCCTAGACGGGGGCACTGAAGCTTTCTTT
few	.	TRBJ2-1	TRBV29-1	CSAVYGDNEQFF	TGCAGCGCTGTTTATGGAGACAATGAGCAGTTCTTC
few	TRBD1	TRBJ2-5	TRBV12-3/TRBV12-4	CASSYRGQETQYF	TGTGCCAGCAGTTACAGGGGACAAGAGACCCAGTACTTC
.	.	TRBJ2-7	TRBV4-2	CASSPEQGVGSYEQYF	TGTGCCAGCAGCCCCGAGCAGGGAGTGGGCTCCTACGAGCAGTACTTC
many	TRBD1	TRBJ1-4	TRBV4-3	CASSQGQGPDEKLFF	TGCGCCAGCAGCCAAGGACAGGGCCCTGATGAAAAACTGTTTTTT
.	.	TRBJ2-7	TRBV6-5	CASSRAGTSYHEQYF	TGTGCCAGCAGTCGGGCCGGGACCTCTTACCACGAGCAGTACTTC
once	TRBD1	TRBJ2-6	TRBV7-2	CASSPQGSGANVLTF	TGTGCCAGCAGCCCACAGGGGTCTGGGGCCAACGTCCTGACTTTC
few	TRBD2	TRBJ2-3	TRBV7-3	CASSLGLAGADTQYF	TGTGCCAGCAGCTTAGGACTAGCGGGAGCAGATACGCAGTATTTT
few	.	TRBJ1-5	TRBV28	CASSLSLGRDVNQPQHF	TGTGCCAGCAGTTTATCCCTCGGCAGGGATGTCAATCAGCCCCAGCATTTT
many	.	TRBJ1-1	TRBV5-1	CASQEGGASTEAFF	TGCGCCAGCCAAGAAGGGGGGGCTTCCACTGAAGCTTTCTTT
.	.	TRBJ2-7	TRBV5-5	CASSLRPAYEQYF	TGTGCCAGCAGCTTGAGGCCCGCCTACGAGCAGTACTTC
.	.	TRBJ2-2	TRBV18	CASSPASGSNTGELFF	TGTGCCAGCTCACCGGCCTCAGGTTCGAACACCGGGGAGCTGTTTTTT
.	.	TRBJ1-6	TRBV19	CASSPWEGVNSPLHF	TGTGCCAGTAGCCCCTGGGAGGGCGTAAATTCACCCCTCCACTTT
.	TRBD2	TRBJ2-7	TRBV3-1	CASSQDLAGGLRNEQYF	TGTGCCAGCAGCCAAGATCTAGCGGGAGGTCTCCGGAACGAGCAGTACTTC